This TCR beta chain was found in a study of blood T cell repertoires in COVID-19. Study-wide context: There were acute and convalescent COVID-19 samples, and they came from the United States, Italy and Spain. From T cells, B-cell-depleted T cells, or PBMCs came the material, which was cDNA or gDNA.

Original data processing: The authors estimated nucleated cell counts from reference gene primer amplification. Data came from immunoSEQ multiplex PCR; TCRdb stores just in-frame clones and leaves some out. V, J and clone size are taken as reported in that table, and D and trimming were inferred from the DNA itself. Among about 260,000 clones, roughly 86% were seen once, and the ten largest hold around 9.1%. Germline CDR1 and CDR2: LNHNV and YYDKDF (reference sequence). Trimming cost V 6 bases and J 2 bases, with 10 bases left between them. The CDR3 totals 13 residues. The source material was peripheral blood. The V and J genes are TRBV15 and TRBJ1-1, with D maybe TRBD1 (5 bases). The sequence came from a man aged 40-49 years who had recovered from COVID-19. This CDR3 reads CATRGGVNTEAFF. The CDR3 nucleotides are TGTGCCACCAGGGGGGGGGTTAACACTGAAGCTTTCTTT.